This T cell receptor beta chain was sequenced in a study of cytomegalovirus exposure and HLA in healthy donors. Background on the study: Previous work identified 100 million or so unique TCR beta sequences from about 200 million T cells. Study-wide results and limits: V- and J-gene trimming in TCR beta was tied to a missense DCLRE1C variant by an analysis performed later. Within an earlier analysis, most TCR beta V segments proved productive either about 90% or about 30% of the time. Reportedly, TCR beta sequences accurately predicted HLA-A and HLA-B alleles in most subjects.

This clone occurred a few times. Its target is not known. Deletions cut 3 bases from V and 8 bases from J, with 16 bases between. Looked up from germline, CDR1 is MNHNS and CDR2 is SASEGT. CDR3 size: 15 residues. Researchers ran the PCR with 60 Vbeta and 13 Jbeta primers. The protocol was immunoSEQ multiplex PCR, while the TCRdb copy is restricted to in-frame clones and leaves out a portion. The profile covers some 150,000 clones, with 60% to 85% appearing a single time and around 3.6% taken by the ten largest. The clonotype originates from a woman between 35 and 50 years old in good health and CMV-seronegative. This rearrangement joins TRBV6-1 to TRBJ1-4, with a tentative D call TRBD1 (5 bases). The specimen was PBMCs. In DNA, the CDR3 is TGTGCCAGCAGTGACATTGGGGGGGTGGAGGAAAAACTGTTTTTT. Translating it yields CASSDIGGVEEKLFF.